The 20 T cell receptor beta chains listed next were all sequenced from one sample in a study of blood T cell repertoires in COVID-19. Profiled with immunoSEQ multiplex PCR; TCRdb holds only in-frame clones, not every one. The sample includes roughly 90,000 clones, around four fifths of them seen just once. Sequenced input: peripheral blood. Receptors were obtained from a human donor in a cohort sampled during active COVID-19.

A note on this clone: The sample contains more than one DNA sequence encoding this CDR3. This sequence joins TRBV5-1 and TRBJ2-7; D is unclear. Deletions cut 2 bases from V and 0 bases from J, with 6 bases between. Per the germline V gene, CDR1 is SGHRS and CDR2 is YFSETQ. The CDR3 contains 13 residues. The CDR3 protein is CASSLASSYEQYF. The CDR3, as DNA: TGCGCCAGCAGCTTAGCGAGCTCCTACGAGCAGTACTTC. Combining the CDR3 with reference TRBV5-1 and TRBJ2-7 gives the whole variable domain KAGVTQTPRYLIKTRGQQVTLSCSPISGHRSVSWYQQTPGQGLQFLFEYFSETQRNKGNFPGRFSGRQFSNSRSEMNVSTLELGDSALYLCASSLASSYEQYFGPGTRLTVT.

The chain carries TRBV4-1 and TRBJ2-3, with TRBD2 matching over 8 bases. The germline V gene encodes CDR1 MGHRA and CDR2 YSYEKL. This CDR3 has 17 residues. The J segment lost 2 bases and the V segment lost 0 bases, leaving 7 bases of the junction unmatched. The CDR3: CASSQDGFGRATDTQYF. The CDR3 DNA follows: TGCGCCAGCAGCCAAGATGGCTTCGGGAGGGCCACAGATACGCAGTATTTT.

This clone was seen repeatedly, ten times or more. V and J are TRBV27 and TRBJ1-2, with D unresolved. The CDR3 length is 14 residues. Germline V CDR1 and CDR2: MNHEY, SMNVEV (reference sequence). Trimming removed 0 bases at V and 2 bases at J, with 7 bases between. This CDR3 is CASSLSAGNYGYTF. The CDR3 nucleotides read TGTGCCAGCAGTTTATCTGCCGGGAACTATGGCTACACCTTC.

V gene TRBV6-5 combines with J gene TRBJ1-3; D is unclear. With 6 bases removed from V and 4 bases from J, the gap between germline ends came to 10 bases. This CDR3 spans 13 amino acids. Per the germline V gene, CDR1 is MNHEY and CDR2 is SVGAGI. CDR3 loop: CASSPDGGNTIYF. For the CDR3, the DNA is TGTGCCAGCAGCCCAGATGGCGGAAACACCATATATTTT.

V usage is TRBV18 and J usage is TRBJ2-7; 13 bases map to TRBD2. The CDR3 covers 20 residues. Germline lookup yields CDR1 KGHSH and CDR2 LQKENI. V was pared by 3 bases and J by 1 base, with 15 bases of the junction left unmatched. CDR3 coding DNA: TGTGCCAGCTCACCTACTTCGGGACTAGCGGGGTATAGGGGGTCCTACGAGCAGTACTTC. Protein sequence: CASSPTSGLAGYRGSYEQYF.

The V and J genes are TRBV28 and TRBJ1-2; tentatively, D is TRBD1 (5 bases). The CDR3 spans 13 residues. Germline CDR1 MDHEN, CDR2 SYDVKM. The V end lost 8 bases, the J end lost 2 bases, and 12 bases lay between the germline ends. For the CDR3, the DNA is TGTGCCAGCGGGGGGAAGGGGAACTATGGCTACACCTTC. Translated: CASGGKGNYGYTF.

The J gene is TRBJ2-2, the V gene TRBV6-6, with TRBD2 as a possible D gene (6 bases). Germline V gene data show CDR1 as MNHNY and CDR2 as SVGAGI (reference sequence). The CDR3 totals 16 residues. V lost 0 bases, J lost 6 bases, and 14 bases lay in between. This chain's CDR3 is CASSYSGGGRPGELFF. DNA of the CDR3: TGTGCCAGCAGTTACTCGGGAGGCGGGCGTCCCGGGGAGCTGTTTTTT.

This chain joins TRBV12-3 or TRBV12-4 and TRBJ1-3; 7 bases map to TRBD1. V shed 3 bases, J shed 9 bases, and the junction held 2 bases outside the gene matches. The CDR3 loop spans 12 amino acids. DNA for the CDR3: TGTGCCAGCAGTTTGACAGGGCGCACCATATATTTT. This gives the protein CASSLTGRTIYF.

The CDR3 bases are TGCAGCGTTGCAGGGACAGAAAACTATGGCTACACCTTC. Protein product: CSVAGTENYGYTF. The V and J genes are TRBV29-1 and TRBJ1-2; 7 nucleotides match TRBD1. This CDR3 is built from 13 residues. The V gene end was trimmed by 4 bases and the J gene end by 2 bases; junction bases not matched to a gene: 4. From germline, CDR1 is SQVTM and CDR2 ANQGSEA.

This clone was counted a single time. V usage is TRBV28 and J usage is TRBJ1-4; D gene unclear. Germline CDR1 is MDHEN and CDR2 is SYDVKM. Trimming took 6 bases from V and 5 from J, leaving 10 bases between them. The CDR3 runs 13 residues. The CDR3 sequence: CASSYGYNEKLFF. The DNA of the CDR3 is TGTGCCAGCAGCTACGGTTACAATGAAAAACTGTTTTTT. Combining the CDR3 with reference TRBV28 and TRBJ1-4 gives the whole variable domain DVKVTQSSRYLVKRTGEKVFLECVQDMDHENMFWYRQDPGLGLRLIYFSYDVKMKEKGDIPEGYSVSREKKERFSLILESASTNQTSMYLCASSYGYNEKLFFGSGTQLSVL.

V is TRBV5-1 and J is TRBJ2-5; 11 nucleotides agree with TRBD2. Germline assignment: CDR1 SGHRS and CDR2 YFSETQ. After removal of 0 bases from V and 7 bases from J, the junction contained 8 bases not matched to a gene. This CDR3 spans 16 amino acids. CDR3 loop: CASSLALAGGRVTQYF. CDR3 DNA: TGCGCCAGCAGCTTGGCCCTAGCGGGGGGTAGAGTGACCCAGTACTTC.

A few counts support this clone. The chain carries TRBV11-2 and TRBJ1-6; 11 bases are shared with TRBD1. Germline CDR1 reads SGHAT; CDR2 reads FQNNGV. J gave up 10 bases and V 4 bases, and 6 bases lay outside the gene matches. This CDR3 spans 15 amino acids. The CDR3, as DNA: TGTGCCAGCAGCTCGGGACAGGGGGGAGGATCACCCCTCCACTTT. This translates into CASSSGQGGGSPLHF.

V and J are TRBV2 and TRBJ1-4; 7 nucleotides match TRBD1. The V segment lost 5 bases and the J segment 5 bases; nucleotides outside the gene matches: 8. CDR1 SNHLY and CDR2 FYNNEI come from the germline V gene. The CDR3 loop spans 15 amino acids. The CDR3 coding sequence is TGTGCCAGCAGTCGCTCGACAGGGTTCAATGAAAAACTGTTTTTT. Protein product: CASSRSTGFNEKLFF.

This clone was counted a few times. The V gene is TRBV11-3, the J gene TRBJ2-1, with TRBD1 identical over 11 bases. The CDR3 totals 16 residues. Germline V gives CDR1 SGHNT, CDR2 YENEEA. Unmatched junction bases numbered 4, after V lost 2 bases and J lost 4 bases. DNA for the CDR3: TGTGCCAGCAGCTTACAGGGACAGGGGGTTTACAATGAGCAGTTCTTC. Translation gives CASSLQGQGVYNEQFF.

The chain carries TRBV4-1 and TRBJ1-6; 9 bases are a match to TRBD1. This CDR3 contains 16 residues. J lost 6 bases, V lost 1 base, and 4 bases had no gene match. Germline-derived CDR1 and CDR2 are MGHRA and YSYEKL. The CDR3 sequence: CASSQGTGVGNSPLHF. The CDR3 DNA is TGCGCCAGCAGCCAAGGGACAGGGGTTGGTAATTCACCCCTCCACTTT.

The gene calls are TRBV5-6 and TRBJ1-5; 9 bases map to TRBD1. J lost 0 bases, V lost 2 bases, and 3 bases had no gene match. The CDR3 has 16 residues. In germline, CDR1 is SGHDT, CDR2 YYEEEE. CDR3 sequence reads: CASSFAQGASNQPQHF. Here the CDR3 DNA reads TGTGCCAGCAGCTTTGCACAGGGGGCTAGCAATCAGCCCCAGCATTTT.

The V gene is TRBV12-3 or TRBV12-4, the J gene TRBJ2-1, with unresolved D. The CDR3 has 11 residues. The ends were cut back, 6 bases at V and 9 bases at J, with 9 bases in the middle. For the CDR3, the DNA is TGTGCCAGCAGCCAGTGGCCTGAGCAGTTCTTC. As protein: CASSQWPEQFF.

The genes are TRBV5-5 and TRBJ2-7, with 11 bases aligning to TRBD1. Germline CDR1 SGHKS, CDR2 YYEKEE (reference sequence). After removal of 3 bases from V and 3 bases from J, the junction contained 2 bases not matched to a gene. The CDR3 is 14 amino acids. CDR3 coding DNA: TGTGCCAGCAGCTCCGGGACAGGGGGCTACGAGCAGTACTTC. As protein: CASSSGTGGYEQYF.

The chain links TRBV7-7 to TRBJ2-5; 12 bases line up with TRBD2. Germline assignment: CDR1 SSHAT and CDR2 FNYEAQ (reference sequence). This CDR3 region has 15 residues. J lost 4 bases, V lost 4 bases, and 4 bases had no gene match. CDR3 residues: CASSSSGRAIETQYF. The CDR3 DNA is TGTGCCAGCAGCTCTAGCGGGAGGGCCATAGAGACCCAGTACTTC.

The chain uses TRBV7-2 and TRBJ2-3; 9 nucleotides align to TRBD2. Germline V gene data show CDR1 as SGHTA and CDR2 as FQGNSA. With V trimmed by 1 base and J by 4 bases, 15 bases remained unmatched. The CDR3 consists of 19 residues. This chain's CDR3 is CASSLVKGTASGMADTQYF. Here the CDR3 DNA reads TGTGCCAGCAGCTTAGTCAAGGGTACGGCTAGCGGGATGGCAGATACGCAGTATTTT.